Shown below are 31 T cell receptor beta chains from a single sample sequenced in a study of T cell changes during pregnancy in multiple sclerosis. Profiling relied on immunoSEQ multiplex PCR, and the TCRdb table lists in-frame clones only, not all of them. The data hold about 66,000 clones, with roughly nine tenths observed a single time. The source was peripheral blood, collected in the third trimester of pregnancy. The source is a female donor with multiple sclerosis, enrolled in a pregnancy study.

This chain joins TRBV18 and TRBJ2-7; tentative D call: TRBD2 (5 bases). Germline V lookup: CDR1 KGHSH, CDR2 LQKENI. The CDR3 extends over 13 amino acids. Trimming stripped 3 bases from V and 0 bases from J, with 6 bases between. The CDR3 region has the DNA TGTGCCAGCTCACCGGGAGACTCCTACGAGCAGTACTTC. Protein product: CASSPGDSYEQYF.

This clone was observed a single time. The CDR3 sequence is CASSEMLEGEQYF. The CDR3 DNA reads TGTGCCAGCAGTGAGATGTTAGAGGGCGAGCAGTACTTC. The J gene is TRBJ2-7, the V gene TRBV6-4, with D possibly being TRBD2 (5 bases). This CDR3 comprises 13 residues. Looked up from germline, CDR1 is MRHNA and CDR2 is SNTAGT. Trimming stripped 3 bases from V and 6 bases from J, with 12 bases between.

This chain uses TRBV5-1 with TRBJ1-2; D perhaps matches TRBD1 (6 bases). The CDR3 has 16 residues. With 0 bases removed from V and 8 bases from J, the gap between germline ends came to 20 bases. The germline CDR1 and CDR2 sequences are SGHRS and YFSETQ. The CDR3 is CASSLGGTTEQWGYTF. The CDR3 nucleotides are TGCGCCAGCAGCTTGGGGGGGACAACAGAGCAATGGGGCTACACCTTC.

The V gene is TRBV10-3, the J gene TRBJ2-7; 9 bases agree with TRBD2. CDR1 is ENHRY and CDR2 is SYGVKD in the germline V gene. Trimming cost V 8 bases and J 5 bases; bases outside gene matches: 13. The length of the CDR3 is 15 residues. CDR3 amino acids: CAIRRGSGSFDEQYF. The CDR3 nucleotides are TGTGCCATCCGACGTGGTAGCGGGAGTTTCGACGAGCAGTACTTC.

The chain recombines TRBV18 with TRBJ1-2, with D tentatively TRBD1 (5 bases). Trimming left V 3 bases short and J 8 bases short, with 13 bases between. The CDR3 has 13 amino acids. Germline V gene lookup returns CDR1 KGHSH and CDR2 LQKENI. CDR3 protein: CASSPRAGEGYTF. The CDR3, as DNA: TGTGCCAGCTCACCTCGCGCGGGGGAAGGCTACACCTTC.

J is TRBJ2-3 and V is TRBV7-2; 11 bases align to TRBD2. CDR1 is SGHTA, CDR2 FQGNSA, per germline. The trim removed 6 bases at V and 1 base at J, leaving 6 bases unmatched. The CDR3 is made up of 16 amino acids. CDR3 sequence reads: CASRFTGLAGTDTQYF. The CDR3 DNA sequence: TGTGCCAGCAGGTTCACGGGACTAGCGGGCACAGATACGCAGTATTTT.

J is TRBJ1-1 and V is TRBV2, with 9 bases matching TRBD1. Germline V gene sequence: CDR1 SNHLY, CDR2 FYNNEI. After removal of 6 bases from V and 4 bases from J, the junction contained 3 bases not matched to a gene. The CDR3 totals 13 residues. The DNA of the CDR3 is TGTGCCAGCAGCGAGACAGGGGGCACTGAAGCTTTCTTT. Translation: CASSETGGTEAFF.

The gene calls are TRBV30 and TRBJ2-1, with 9 bases lining up with TRBD2. Germline V gene data show CDR1 as GTSNPN and CDR2 as SVGIG (reference sequence). The CDR3 has 14 amino acids. V lost 6 bases and J lost 8; bases outside the gene matches: 11. CDR3 nucleotides: TGTGCCTGCCCACGGGGCGGGGGGGCAGATGAGCAGTTCTTC. It yields the protein CACPRGGGADEQFF.

The V gene is TRBV28, the J gene TRBJ1-3; D is undetermined. The V end was cut by 3 bases, the J end by 1 base, with 13 bases between. CDR1 and CDR2 from the germline V gene are MDHEN and SYDVKM. This CDR3 is built from 16 residues. DNA of the CDR3: TGTGCCAGCAGTTTGATCGTCAGCGAGTCTGGAAACACCATATATTTT. This translates into CASSLIVSESGNTIYF. The full variable domain, completed using reference TRBV28 and TRBJ1-3, is DVKVTQSSRYLVKRTGEKVFLECVQDMDHENMFWYRQDPGLGLRLIYFSYDVKMKEKGDIPEGYSVSREKKERFSLILESASTNQTSMYLCASSLIVSESGNTIYFGEGSWLTVV.

The chain is built from TRBV7-3 and TRBJ2-1; 9 bases align to TRBD1. Germline values: CDR1 SGHTA, CDR2 FQGTGA. J lost 2 bases, V lost 5 bases, and 10 bases had no gene match. This CDR3 contains 17 residues. The CDR3: CASSPDPGTGPYNEQFF. The CDR3 DNA reads as TGTGCCAGCAGCCCCGATCCCGGGACAGGGCCCTACAATGAGCAGTTCTTC.

The V and J genes are TRBV7-9 and TRBJ1-1; D is unclear. The ends were cut back, 3 bases at V and 10 bases at J, with 9 bases in the middle. The CDR3 is 11 amino acids. Germline lookup yields CDR1 SEHNR and CDR2 FQNEAQ (reference sequence). The CDR3 bases are TGTGCCAGCAGCTTCCCTCTCGGAGCTTTCTTT. Its translation: CASSFPLGAFF.

This sequence joins TRBV7-9 and TRBJ1-1, with 8 bases aligning to TRBD1. V shed 5 bases and J 8 bases; nucleotides not matched to a gene: 10. Germline CDR1 reads SEHNR; CDR2 reads FQNEAQ (reference sequence). The length of the CDR3 is 14 residues. CDR3: CASSPDLGTGEAFF. CDR3 coding DNA: TGTGCCAGCAGCCCCGATCTAGGGACAGGAGAAGCTTTCTTT.

The rearrangement joins TRBV7-8 to TRBJ2-7; 7 bases fit TRBD1. Germline assignment: CDR1 SGHVS and CDR2 FQNEAQ. CDR3 size: 14 residues. Trimming cost V 7 bases and J 1 base; bases outside gene matches: 7. The CDR3 here is CASIPNRGSYEQYF. The CDR3 nucleotides read TGTGCCAGCATCCCCAACAGGGGATCCTACGAGCAGTACTTC.

The V and J genes are TRBV4-1 and TRBJ1-4, with 8 bases fitting TRBD1. Germline CDR1 MGHRA, CDR2 YSYEKL. After removal of 6 bases from V and 6 bases from J, the junction contained 3 bases not matched to a gene. The CDR3 has 13 amino acids. CDR3 amino acids: CASRPGQDEKLFF. CDR3 bases: TGCGCCAGCAGGCCGGGACAGGATGAAAAACTGTTTTTT.

The CDR3 sequence: CASGLGEETQYF. CDR3 in DNA: TGTGCTAGTGGTTTGGGAGAGGAGACCCAGTACTTC. The rearrangement uses TRBV12-5 and TRBJ2-5; unclear D gene. This CDR3 is built from 12 residues. The V and J ends lost 1 base and 5 bases respectively, with 5 bases between them. Germline lookup yields CDR1 LGHNT and CDR2 FRNRAP.

J is TRBJ1-5 and V is TRBV18; 7 bases fit TRBD1. Germline trimming cut 6 bases from V and 3 bases from J; bases unmatched to any gene: 5. The CDR3 is made up of 14 amino acids. CDR1 and CDR2 (germline): KGHSH, LQKENI. The CDR3 bases are TGTGCCAGCTCGCCCACAGGGGACAATCAGCCCCAGCATTTT. Protein sequence: CASSPTGDNQPQHF.

The chain recombines TRBV7-2 with TRBJ1-1, with 7 bases that match TRBD1. In germline, CDR1 is SGHTA, CDR2 FQGNSA. Germline trimming cut 5 bases from V and 0 bases from J; bases unmatched to any gene: 6. The CDR3 is made up of 15 amino acids. In DNA form, the CDR3 reads TGTGCCAGCAGCCCCCTGACAGGGATGAACACTGAAGCTTTCTTT. Its protein product is CASSPLTGMNTEAFF. Supplemented by reference TRBV7-2 and TRBJ1-1, the full variable domain reads GAGVSQSPSNKVTEKGKDVELRCDPISGHTALYWYRQSLGQGLEFLIYFQGNSAPDKSGLPSDRFSAERTGGSVSTLTIQRTQQEDSAVYLCASSPLTGMNTEAFFGQGTRLTVV.

The chain is built from TRBV9 and TRBJ2-5; 14 bases match TRBD2. V gave up 4 bases and J gave up 4 bases; unmatched junction bases: 9. Germline CDR1 reads SGDLS; CDR2 reads YYNGEE. The CDR3 contains 17 residues. The CDR3 nucleotides are TGTGCCAGCAGCCCGGGGACTAGCGGGGGACCGGGAGAGACCCAGTACTTC. Translation: CASSPGTSGGPGETQYF.

The chain carries TRBV5-1 and TRBJ1-5; no clear D. The germline CDR1 and CDR2 sequences are SGHRS and YFSETQ. This CDR3 has 13 amino acids. The V gene lost 0 bases and the J gene lost 7 bases, with 8 bases spanning the gap. CDR3 sequence: CASSLDPGQPQHF. CDR3 sequence (DNA): TGCGCCAGCAGCTTGGATCCCGGGCAGCCCCAGCATTTT.

This chain links TRBV9 with TRBJ2-3, with D tentatively TRBD2 (5 bases). The germline gives CDR1 SGDLS, CDR2 YYNGEE. V was trimmed by 0 bases and J by 7 bases, leaving 12 bases between them. The CDR3 totals 14 residues. The CDR3 bases are TGTGCCAGCAGCGTAGTTGAGAGCGGTAATACGCAGTATTTT. Translated, it gives CASSVVESGNTQYF.

The chain combines TRBV5-8 with TRBJ2-1; tentative D call: TRBD1 (6 bases). Per the germline V gene, CDR1 is SGHTS and CDR2 is YDEGEE. Trimming took off 2 bases at V and 5 bases at J, with 14 bases between the two ends. The CDR3 is made up of 15 amino acids. The CDR3 DNA sequence: TGTGCCAGCAGCTTAGGGGGAAACTCACACAATGAGCAGTTCTTC. It translates to CASSLGGNSHNEQFF. Complete variable domain (other parts from reference TRBV5-8 and TRBJ2-1): EAGVTQSPTHLIKTRGQQATLRCSPISGHTSVYWYQQALGLGLQFLLWYDEGEERNRGNFPPRFSGRQFPNYSSELNVNALELEDSALYLCASSLGGNSHNEQFFGPGTRLTVL.

The chain recombines TRBV2 with TRBJ2-3; 11 bases are a match to TRBD2. The ends lost 3 bases at V and 1 base at J; junction bases unmatched: 9. Germline lookup yields CDR1 SNHLY and CDR2 FYNNEI. The CDR3 loop spans 18 amino acids. The CDR3 spells CASSDQTSGIWGTDTQYF. The CDR3 region has the DNA TGTGCCAGCAGTGATCAGACTAGCGGGATTTGGGGCACAGATACGCAGTATTTT.

This chain connects TRBV27 to TRBJ1-4; D uncertain. CDR3 size: 13 residues. Germline values: CDR1 MNHEY, CDR2 SMNVEV (reference sequence). V lost 3 bases and J 7 bases, leaving 9 bases between the germline ends. The CDR3 sequence is CASSLSTTEKLFF. CDR3 in DNA: TGTGCCAGCAGTTTGTCCACAACTGAAAAACTGTTTTTT.

The V call is TRBV5-4, the J call TRBJ2-7; TRBD2 matches at 13 bases. CDR1 is SGHNT and CDR2 is YYREEE in the germline V gene (reference sequence). The CDR3 has 15 residues. J gave up 3 bases and V 4 bases, and 4 bases lay outside the gene matches. The CDR3 sequence is CASSRTSGSGYEQYF. The CDR3 coding sequence is TGTGCCAGCAGCCGGACTAGCGGGAGTGGCTACGAGCAGTACTTC.

This clone was counted a single time. The chain joins TRBV19 to TRBJ2-7, with a possible D match to TRBD2 (6 bases). CDR1 LNHDA and CDR2 SQIVND come from the germline V gene (reference sequence). The CDR3 extends over 15 amino acids. Trimming cost V 3 bases and J 4 bases, with 16 bases left between them. The CDR3: CASSISGSKVYEQYF. DNA for the CDR3: TGTGCCAGTAGTATTTCCGGGAGCAAGGTTTACGAGCAGTACTTC. Combining the CDR3 with reference TRBV19 and TRBJ2-7 gives the whole variable domain DGGITQSPKYLFRKEGQNVTLSCEQNLNHDAMYWYRQDPGQGLRLIYYSQIVNDFQKGDIAEGYSVSREKKESFPLTVTSAQKNPTAFYLCASSISGSKVYEQYFGPGTRLTVT.

The V and J genes are TRBV9 and TRBJ1-4; D possibly corresponds to TRBD1 (6 bases). This CDR3 region has 13 residues. Germline CDR1 and CDR2: SGDLS and YYNGEE. The V end lost 3 bases, the J end lost 5 bases, and 8 bases lay between the germline ends. The CDR3 region has the DNA TGTGCCAGCAGCGGGACAGAGAATGAAAAACTGTTTTTT. Its translation: CASSGTENEKLFF.

The V call is TRBV18, the J call TRBJ1-2, with D possibly TRBD1 on 6 matching bases. CDR1 is KGHSH and CDR2 is LQKENI in the germline V gene. This CDR3 comprises 17 residues. V was pared by 6 bases and J by 8 bases, with 28 bases between. The CDR3 DNA is TGTGCCAGCTCTCCGACAGCCGAGAGCGGGACACCTGAGGGCTACACCTTC. This translates into CASSPTAESGTPEGYTF.

The chain has TRBV14 and TRBJ2-7; possible D gene TRBD2, 6 bases. CDR1 is SGHDN and CDR2 is FVKESK in the germline V gene. CDR3 length: 16 amino acids. V was shortened by 3 bases and J by 2 bases, with 17 bases between the two germline ends. The CDR3 here is CASSQGLAYTTYEQYF. CDR3 DNA sequence: TGTGCCAGCAGCCAGGGCCTAGCGTACACTACCTACGAGCAGTACTTC.

A single count supports this clone. The rearrangement joins TRBV6-5 to TRBJ2-1; 10 bases align to TRBD2. Germline V lookup: CDR1 MNHEY, CDR2 SVGAGI. Unmatched junction bases numbered 3, after V lost 0 bases and J lost 4 bases. The CDR3 spans 16 residues. CDR3 in DNA: TGTGCCAGCAGTTACTCAGCGGGAGGGCTTTACAATGAGCAGTTCTTC. This gives the protein CASSYSAGGLYNEQFF.

This chain links TRBV6-6 with TRBJ2-7, with TRBD1 identical over 9 bases. The germline CDR1 and CDR2 sequences are MNHNY and SVGAGI (reference sequence). The CDR3 loop spans 15 amino acids. J gave up 4 bases and V 2 bases, and 6 bases lay outside the gene matches. CDR3 region: CASSYVGTGLYEQYF. For the CDR3, the DNA is TGTGCCAGCAGTTACGTTGGGACAGGGCTGTACGAGCAGTACTTC.

The rearrangement joins TRBV7-2 to TRBJ1-2; D is undetermined. Per germline, CDR1 SGHTA and CDR2 FQGNSA. The length of the CDR3 is 16 residues. The V end lost 1 base, the J end lost 6 bases, and 18 bases lay between the germline ends. The CDR3 nucleotides read TGTGCCAGCAGCTTAGTAAGGCCAGGTGGCAATCATGGCTACACCTTC. This sequence encodes CASSLVRPGGNHGYTF.